One sample yielded the 26 T cell receptor beta chains listed below, sequenced in a study of a mutant IDH1 vaccine in newly diagnosed glioma. Noted time point: week 5, during vaccination. The investigators gave 300 ug of mutant IDH1 20-mer peptide in each vaccine dose, together with topical imiquimod. These receptors have no known antigen. Produced via immunoSEQ multiplex PCR; TCRdb's table is partial and in-frame only. Altogether 45,000 to 70,000 clones are present, over 70% being singletons, with the ten largest covering about 3.4%. Source: PBMCs, taken from a glioma patient whose treatment included an IDH1 peptide vaccine. Receptor source: a man in his thirties or forties with glioma.

The chain couples TRBV19 to TRBJ1-2; D is unresolved. CDR3 length: 13 amino acids. V was shortened by 3 bases and J by 6 bases, with 11 bases between the two germline ends. Per germline, CDR1 LNHDA and CDR2 SQIVND (reference sequence). CDR3 protein: CASSIPPTNGYTF. For the CDR3, the DNA is TGTGCCAGTAGTATTCCACCTACGAATGGCTACACCTTC.

This clone was detected only a few times. The rearrangement uses TRBV5-1 and TRBJ1-1, with TRBD1 as a possible D gene (6 bases). The CDR3 contains 15 residues. Between the trimmed V and J ends, which lost 1 base and 5 bases, there was a span of 15 bases. Germline V gene sequence: CDR1 SGHRS, CDR2 YFSETQ. CDR3 coding DNA: TGCGCCAGCAGCTTGAGGCAGGGGCCATATACTGAAGCTTTCTTT. Protein product: CASSLRQGPYTEAFF.

V is TRBV5-6 and J is TRBJ2-7, with D perhaps matching TRBD1 (6 bases). Trimming cost V 1 base and J 3 bases, with 8 bases left between them. The germline V gene encodes CDR1 SGHDT and CDR2 YYEEEE. The CDR3 consists of 13 residues. The CDR3 DNA reads as TGTGCCAGCAGCTTGCGGGGACACTACGAGCAGTACTTC. Amino acid sequence: CASSLRGHYEQYF.

V gene TRBV7-9 combines with J gene TRBJ1-5, with no clear D. Germline V gives CDR1 SEHNR, CDR2 FQNEAQ (reference sequence). CDR3 length: 15 amino acids. V lost 1 base, J lost 1 base, and 8 bases lay in between. The CDR3 loop is CASSLDYGSNQPQHF. CDR3 in DNA: TGTGCCAGCAGCTTAGATTACGGAAGCAATCAGCCCCAGCATTTT. Based on the CDR3 plus reference TRBV7-9 and TRBJ1-5, the full variable domain is DTGVSQNPRHKITKRGQNVTFRCDPISEHNRLYWYRQTLGQGPEFLTYFQNEAQLEKSRLLSDRFSAERPKGSFSTLEIQRTEQGDSAMYLCASSLDYGSNQPQHFGDGTRLSIL.

The gene calls are TRBV19 and TRBJ2-5; 9 bases agree with TRBD1. The CDR3 has 13 amino acids. Germline assignment: CDR1 LNHDA and CDR2 SQIVND (reference sequence). V trimming: 6 bases; J trimming: 1 base; junction bases outside the gene matches: 0. The CDR3 protein is CASRTGGQETQYF. The CDR3 nucleotides are TGTGCCAGTAGGACAGGGGGCCAAGAGACCCAGTACTTC.

The V gene is TRBV9, the J gene TRBJ2-7; the match to TRBD2 covers 16 bases. Germline CDR1 and CDR2: SGDLS and YYNGEE. The ends lost 0 bases at V and 5 bases at J; junction bases unmatched: 8. The CDR3 contains 18 residues. The CDR3: CASSVGVGLAGGQDEQYF. DNA of the CDR3: TGTGCCAGCAGCGTAGGAGTGGGACTAGCGGGGGGGCAGGACGAGCAGTACTTC.

This clone was recorded once. The chain combines TRBV7-2 with TRBJ2-3, with a weak D call TRBD2 (7 bases). CDR3 length: 18 residues. The V and J ends lost 1 base and 6 bases respectively, with 23 bases between them. CDR1 is SGHTA, CDR2 FQGNSA, per germline. The CDR3, as DNA: TGTGCCAGCAGCTTAGTGGTGGTGGGGGGGCGGTTAGGTGATACGCAGTATTTT. It translates to CASSLVVVGGRLGDTQYF.

The rearrangement links TRBV6-1 to TRBJ2-3; D remains unclear. Germline-derived CDR1 and CDR2 are MNHNS and SASEGT. Trimming took off 11 bases at V and 3 bases at J, with 12 bases between the two ends. This CDR3 is built from 12 residues. The CDR3 nucleotides read TGTGCCTGCGCTCTACGGACAGATACGCAGTATTTT. Encoded protein: CACALRTDTQYF.

The chain is built from TRBV27 and TRBJ2-3; D remains ambiguous. CDR1 and CDR2 from the germline V gene are MNHEY and SMNVEV (reference sequence). The V gene lost 6 bases and the J gene lost 0 bases, with 16 bases spanning the gap. This CDR3 spans 16 amino acids. CDR3 protein: CASRPLVQFSTDTQYF. The CDR3 DNA is TGTGCCAGCAGACCTCTAGTACAATTTAGCACAGATACGCAGTATTTT.

The chain has TRBV7-9 and TRBJ1-1; 7 bases are a match to TRBD1. The CDR3 is 15 amino acids. V shed 5 bases and J 1 base; nucleotides not matched to a gene: 7. Germline loops: CDR1 SEHNR, CDR2 FQNEAQ (reference sequence). Written as DNA, the CDR3 is TGTGCCAGCAGCCAAGACAGGGAATCGAACACTGAAGCTTTCTTT. This translates into CASSQDRESNTEAFF.

The V gene is TRBV4-1, the J gene TRBJ2-7, with D possibly TRBD2 on 6 matching bases. This CDR3 is built from 14 residues. Trimming cost V 2 bases and J 3 bases, with 11 bases left between them. The germline V gene encodes CDR1 MGHRA and CDR2 YSYEKL. Here the CDR3 DNA reads TGCGCCAGCAGCCAACTTCGGGGGAACTACGAGCAGTACTTC. The encoded protein is CASSQLRGNYEQYF.

The chain has TRBV27 and TRBJ2-7, with 9 bases aligning to TRBD1. The CDR3 totals 14 residues. V was clipped by 9 bases and J by 3 bases; unmatched bases: 9. Looked up from germline, CDR1 is MNHEY and CDR2 is SMNVEV (reference sequence). The chain's CDR3 is CARLPGQGHYEQYF. The CDR3 DNA follows: TGTGCCAGGCTTCCGGGACAGGGACACTACGAGCAGTACTTC.

This clone was picked up a small number of times. At one boundary the junction diverges from the germline segment, which might be a read error. V usage is TRBV6-6 and J usage is TRBJ1-5, with 8 bases aligning to TRBD1. This CDR3 contains 16 residues. Germline CDR1 is MNHNY and CDR2 is SVGAGI (reference sequence). The CDR3 sequence is CASNYGTGESPQPQHF. CDR3 nucleotide sequence: TGTGCCAGCAATTACGGGACAGGAGAGTCGCCTCAGCCCCAGCATTTT.

This chain links TRBV6-1 with TRBJ2-3, with 7 bases fitting TRBD2. The CDR3 consists of 14 residues. Germline loops: CDR1 MNHNS, CDR2 SASEGT. V lost 8 bases to trimming and J lost 0 bases; unmatched junction nucleotides: 5. The CDR3 region has the DNA TGTGCCAGCGGGGGGGGATACAGCACAGATACGCAGTATTTT. Translated: CASGGGYSTDTQYF.

This chain's CDR3 is CASSPGGLTYEQYF. Here the CDR3 DNA reads TGTGCCAGCTCACCAGGGGGCCTAACCTACGAGCAGTACTTC. The chain recombines TRBV18 with TRBJ2-7, with D possibly matching TRBD1 (6 bases). Trimming shortened V by 2 bases and J by 2 bases, and 10 bases separated the two germline ends. CDR1 and CDR2 from the germline V gene are KGHSH and LQKENI. The CDR3 covers 14 residues.

In this sample, this clone is medium-sized (0.01 to 0.1%). V usage is TRBV5-8 and J usage is TRBJ2-7; the D call may be TRBD1 or TRBD2 (5 bases each). Germline V gene sequence: CDR1 SGHTS, CDR2 YDEGEE. This CDR3 is 15 amino acids long. Trimming stripped 4 bases from V and 0 bases from J, with 14 bases between. The CDR3: CASSLTRGLSYEQYF. In DNA, the CDR3 is TGTGCCAGCAGCCTAACGAGGGGTCTCTCCTACGAGCAGTACTTC.

The CDR3 sequence is CASSLNRGTYNEQFF. CDR3 nucleotide sequence: TGTGCCAGCAGTTTGAACAGGGGGACTTACAATGAGCAGTTCTTC. The chain employs TRBV27 and TRBJ2-1; 8 bases are a match to TRBD1. V lost 3 bases to trimming and J lost 4 bases; unmatched junction nucleotides: 5. Germline CDR1 reads MNHEY; CDR2 reads SMNVEV (reference sequence). The CDR3 extends over 15 amino acids.

This CDR3 reads CASSQGPEAFF. For the CDR3, the DNA is TGCGCCAGCAGCCAAGGACCTGAAGCTTTCTTT. The rearrangement uses TRBV4-1 and TRBJ1-1; D is unresolved. The CDR3 spans 11 residues. CDR1 and CDR2 from the germline V gene are MGHRA and YSYEKL. V shed 1 base and J shed 6 bases, with 3 bases lying between them.

The chain carries TRBV18 and TRBJ2-1; 9 positions agree with TRBD1. J was trimmed by 8 bases and V by 6 bases; bases with no gene match: 8. The length of the CDR3 is 14 residues. Germline assignment: CDR1 KGHSH and CDR2 LQKENI. As DNA, the CDR3 is TGTGCCAGCTCGGGGGACAGGGTAAAGCATGAGCAGTTCTTC. Its protein product is CASSGDRVKHEQFF.

This clone has more than one count but fewer than ten. The V call is TRBV7-9, the J call TRBJ1-5, with 8 bases that match TRBD1. The length of the CDR3 is 16 residues. The ends lost 1 base at V and 3 bases at J; junction bases unmatched: 5. Germline V lookup: CDR1 SEHNR, CDR2 FQNEAQ (reference sequence). The CDR3 loop reads CASSLVGQGDNQPQHF. CDR3 nucleotide sequence: TGTGCCAGCAGCTTAGTAGGACAGGGTGACAATCAGCCCCAGCATTTT.

CDR3 sequence: CASSLRDSQETQYF. The CDR3 nucleotides read TGTGCCAGCAGCCTCCGGGACAGTCAAGAGACCCAGTACTTC. The chain uses TRBV4-2 and TRBJ2-5; the match to TRBD1 covers 7 bases. Germline trimming cut 4 bases from V and 2 bases from J; bases unmatched to any gene: 4. The CDR3 sequence is 14 residues long. The germline V gene encodes CDR1 LGHNA and CDR2 YNFKEQ.

This clone has a handful of counts. This chain uses TRBV7-9 with TRBJ2-3; D possibly matches TRBD1 or TRBD2 (5 bases each). Germline V gives CDR1 SEHNR, CDR2 FQNEAQ (reference sequence). V gave up 5 bases and J gave up 5 bases, with 17 bases separating them. This CDR3 region has 15 residues. The CDR3 nucleotides read TGTGCCAGCAGCCATCCTGAGGGGCAAATAGATACGCAGTATTTT. Translated: CASSHPEGQIDTQYF.

This rearrangement joins TRBV15 to TRBJ1-1; the D is unclear. Trimming stripped 8 bases from V and 1 base from J, with 11 bases between. The germline gives CDR1 LNHNV, CDR2 YYDKDF (reference sequence). This CDR3 region has 13 residues. The CDR3 protein is CATGSRSNTEAFF. CDR3 bases: TGTGCCACCGGGAGCAGATCGAACACTGAAGCTTTCTTT.

This rearrangement joins TRBV19 to TRBJ2-1; tentatively, D is TRBD1 (6 bases). Germline CDR1 is LNHDA and CDR2 is SQIVND (reference sequence). This CDR3 spans 13 amino acids. The ends were cut back, 4 bases at V and 5 bases at J, with 9 bases in the middle. This CDR3 is CASSTNRDNEQFF. The CDR3 region has the DNA TGTGCCAGTAGTACAAACAGGGACAATGAGCAGTTCTTC.

In its sample, this clone was seen a few times. This chain uses TRBV5-1 with TRBJ1-1, with D perhaps TRBD1 (5 bases). V lost 4 bases to trimming and J lost 5 bases, with 9 bases between them. The V gene's germline CDR1 is SGHRS and CDR2 YFSETQ. This CDR3 spans 12 amino acids. In DNA form, the CDR3 reads TGCGCCAGCAGCCCAGGGAGGACTGAAGCTTTCTTT. It encodes CASSPGRTEAFF.

This clone was counted between two and nine times. The chain couples TRBV4-1 to TRBJ1-1; D is possibly TRBD1 (5 bases). Trimming took off 0 bases at V and 6 bases at J, with 14 bases between the two ends. The germline CDR1 and CDR2 sequences are MGHRA and YSYEKL. The CDR3 length is 15 residues. This CDR3 reads CASSQEPGKLSEAFF. In nucleotides, the CDR3 is TGCGCCAGCAGCCAAGAACCAGGGAAGTTGTCTGAAGCTTTCTTT.